This TCR beta chain was profiled in a study of Tregs in tolerant kidney transplant recipients. Whole-study findings and limits: Biological reproducibility was not directly addressed in this study.

In regard to this clone: Its target is unknown.

Clones were sequenced by immunoSEQ multiplex PCR, and TCRdb holds only the in-frame ones, with some missing. The table shows approximately 60,000 clones, with about 87% occurring only once. Recipients received nonmyeloablative bone marrow transplants from related graft donors, with transient mixed chimerism. CD4+CD25+CD127- Tregs, CD4+CD25- non-Tregs, CD4 and CD8 cells were sorted. The material was CD4+ T cells from blood (PBMCs), obtained 6 months after the transplant. The TCR comes from a human patient who received a combined kidney and bone marrow transplant. The graft donor may have contributed some T cells.

The CDR3: CASSQDRGTGWTDTQYF. CDR3 DNA sequence: TGCGCCAGCAGCCAAGATCGAGGGACAGGGTGGACAGATACGCAGTATTTT. The V call is TRBV4-3, the J call TRBJ2-3, with 9 bases matching TRBD1. CDR1 is LGHNA, CDR2 YSLEER, per germline. The CDR3 is 17 amino acids. Trimming removed 0 bases from V and 3 bases from J; junction bases left unmatched: 7.